This T cell receptor beta chain was identified during a study of blood T cells in healthy people across ages. PBMCs, at least 7 million per sample, were isolated. Overall study results and limits: From one million sequenced T cells, diversity estimates were lower bounds. Any conclusive comparison of naive versus antigen-experienced cells was prevented by using unsorted PBMCs. Diversity was higher, and naive CD4+ cells more numerous, in long-lived donors than in aged donors.

V was pared by 8 bases and J by 0 bases, with 6 bases of the junction left unmatched. The CDR3 runs 16 residues. Germline CDR1 and CDR2: SGHVS and FQNEAQ. The second PCR ran roughly 6 to 11 cycles with a sample-barcoded 5' primer and J-beta primers. TCRdb used MiXCR to reprocess the 5' RACE reads, holding one entry per CDR3 protein. Of 350,000 to 450,000 distinct CDR3 sequences detected, 45% to 65% appear once; the ten largest clones hold 45% to 60%. Concerning this clonotype: The antigen remains unidentified.

The J gene is TRBJ2-6, the V gene TRBV7-8; 8 bases match TRBD2. This sequence originates from a man in his sixties in good health. The specimen was blood. As DNA, the CDR3 is TGTGCCAGCCCCGCGGGAGGTACCTCTGGGGCCAACGTCCTGACTTTC. Translating it yields CASPAGGTSGANVLTF.